A single sample gave rise to the 13 T cell receptor beta chains below, sequenced in a study of human T cells and chemical hapten exposure. TCRdb reprocessed the RACE reads via MiXCR and lists one record per CDR3 protein. The sample lists around 130,000 distinct CDR3 sequences, approximately 9.5% occurring once. Time point of the sample: healthy volunteer bleed at 2 weeks. Total RNA came from unfractionated whole blood. Source material: whole blood. The receptors shown here come from a male donor in good health. Some clones in this sample may be carry-over from other donors' samples.

This clonotype was recorded many times. CDR3 in amino acids: CSARDRNTGELFF. In DNA form, the CDR3 reads TGCAGTGCCCGGGACAGGAACACCGGGGAGCTGTTTTTT. The chain uses TRBV20-1 and TRBJ2-2; 7 positions match TRBD1. Germline V gives CDR1 DFQATT, CDR2 SNEGSKA (reference sequence). CDR3 length: 13 residues. V shed 6 bases, J shed 1 base, and the junction held 2 bases outside the gene matches.

V gene TRBV6-5 combines with J gene TRBJ2-1, with 11 bases that match TRBD2. Germline V lookup: CDR1 MNHEY, CDR2 SVGAGI. The CDR3 runs to 17 residues. V shed 0 bases and J 0 bases; nucleotides not matched to a gene: 1. The CDR3 reads CASSYSTSGGSYNEQFF. CDR3 nucleotides: TGTGCCAGCAGTTACTCAACTAGCGGGGGCTCCTACAATGAGCAGTTCTTC.

This chain links TRBV7-2 with TRBJ1-1; D gene uncertain. CDR3 length: 14 amino acids. Between the trimmed V and J ends, which lost 2 bases and 1 base, there was a span of 8 bases. Germline V gene data show CDR1 as SGHTA and CDR2 as FQGNSA. The CDR3 protein is CASSLMAANTEAFF. CDR3 DNA: TGTGCCAGCAGCTTAATGGCTGCGAACACTGAAGCTTTCTTT. Based on the CDR3 plus reference TRBV7-2 and TRBJ1-1, the full variable domain is GAGVSQSPSNKVTEKGKDVELRCDPISGHTALYWYRQSLGQGLEFLIYFQGNSAPDKSGLPSDRFSAERTGGSVSTLTIQRTQQEDSAVYLCASSLMAANTEAFFGQGTRLTVV.

The J gene is TRBJ2-7, the V gene TRBV7-2, with D unclear. The germline gives CDR1 SGHTA, CDR2 FQGNSA. The V end lost 2 bases, the J end lost 5 bases, and 10 bases lay between the germline ends. The CDR3 loop spans 13 amino acids. The CDR3, as DNA: TGTGCCAGCAGCTTAAGCCCATGGGACGAGCAGTACTTC. This gives the protein CASSLSPWDEQYF.

The gene calls are TRBV19 and TRBJ1-5; D may be TRBD1 (6 bases). Germline CDR1 and CDR2: LNHDA and SQIVND (reference sequence). This CDR3 is built from 16 residues. The V end was cut by 4 bases, the J end by 0 bases, with 13 bases between. CDR3 nucleotides: TGTGCCAGTAGTAACGACAGGACTTCTAGCAATCAGCCCCAGCATTTT. Translated, it gives CASSNDRTSSNQPQHF.

This clonotype was found many times. The genes are TRBV11-2 and TRBJ2-1; D might be TRBD2 (6 bases). The germline V gene has CDR1 SGHAT and CDR2 FQNNGV. The CDR3 covers 16 residues. Deletions cut 5 bases from V and 4 bases from J, with 18 bases between. The chain's CDR3 is CASSDPSAGFYNEQFF. Written as DNA, the CDR3 is TGTGCCAGCAGCGACCCTAGCGCGGGCTTTTACAATGAGCAGTTCTTC.

This clonotype occurred many times. The chain carries TRBV5-1 and TRBJ2-7; TRBD1 matches 10 bases. CDR3 length equals 15 residues. V trimming: 4 bases; J trimming: 6 bases; junction bases outside the gene matches: 10. CDR1 is SGHRS, CDR2 YFSETQ, per germline. The CDR3: CASSHAGTGVREQYF. The CDR3 DNA reads as TGCGCCAGCAGCCACGCCGGGACAGGGGTACGCGAGCAGTACTTC.

The CDR3 DNA sequence: TGTGCCAGTACCCCACTCGCCCGGGGGAACACTGAAGCTTTCTTT. It is translated as CASTPLARGNTEAFF. This rearrangement joins TRBV19 to TRBJ1-1; D is unclear. Trimming shortened V by 7 bases and J by 1 base, and 16 bases separated the two germline ends. The CDR3 has 15 residues. CDR1 is LNHDA, CDR2 SQIVND, per germline (reference sequence). Variable domain in full (rest from reference TRBV19 and TRBJ1-1): DGGITQSPKYLFRKEGQNVTLSCEQNLNHDAMYWYRQDPGQGLRLIYYSQIVNDFQKGDIAEGYSVSREKKESFPLTVTSAQKNPTAFYLCASTPLARGNTEAFFGQGTRLTVV.

This clonotype was seen more than once but under ten times. This CDR3 reads CAISESPGLGTYEQYF. CDR3 nucleotides: TGTGCCATCAGTGAGTCGCCGGGACTAGGAACCTACGAGCAGTACTTC. The chain employs TRBV10-3 and TRBJ2-7; 8 bases line up with TRBD2. This CDR3 comprises 16 residues. The V gene's germline CDR1 is ENHRY and CDR2 SYGVKD. Trimming took 0 bases from V and 2 from J; bases not matched to a gene: 6.

This clonotype was observed a handful of times. The chain has TRBV6-5 and TRBJ1-5; 9 nucleotides agree with TRBD1. CDR3 length: 16 residues. V trimming: 6 bases; J trimming: 2 bases; junction bases outside the gene matches: 8. Germline values: CDR1 MNHEY, CDR2 SVGAGI. The CDR3 sequence is CASSPWGQGGNQPQHF. CDR3 nucleotides: TGTGCCAGCAGCCCTTGGGGACAGGGCGGCAATCAGCCCCAGCATTTT.

In this sample, this clonotype turned up many times. This chain joins TRBV5-6 and TRBJ2-7; a weak D match, TRBD1 (6 bases). Germline-derived CDR1 and CDR2 are SGHDT and YYEEEE. Trimming removed 5 bases from V and 3 bases from J, with 18 bases in between. This CDR3 comprises 15 residues. The CDR3 nucleotides are TGTGCCAGCAGTCCGGGACCGGGACACTTCTACGAGCAGTACTTC. Protein: CASSPGPGHFYEQYF.

V usage is TRBV6-6 and J usage is TRBJ2-6; weak D call: TRBD1 (5 bases). Germline CDR1 and CDR2: MNHNY and SVGAGI (reference sequence). This CDR3 is built from 15 residues. V was cut by 6 bases and J by 4 bases, with 13 bases left in between. The CDR3 reads CASSPDPGGANVLTF. The CDR3 bases are TGTGCCAGCAGCCCCGATCCAGGGGGGGCCAACGTCCTGACTTTC.

This clonotype was counted at least ten times. The chain couples TRBV7-9 to TRBJ2-5; 9 bases are shared with TRBD2. The CDR3 is made up of 15 amino acids. The germline gives CDR1 SEHNR, CDR2 FQNEAQ (reference sequence). The J segment lost 5 bases and the V segment lost 4 bases, leaving 8 bases of the junction unmatched. The CDR3 protein is CASSSWREGTETQYF. Written as DNA, the CDR3 is TGTGCCAGCAGCTCGTGGCGGGAGGGCACCGAGACCCAGTACTTC.